This T cell receptor (beta chain) was retrieved from a study of control samples from healthy donors and cancer patients. The repertoire was sequenced with immunoSEQ multiplex PCR; TCRdb's copy has only in-frame clones and lacks some. The sample has some 120,000 clones, approximately 95% seen once; the top ten hold 3.6%. The V end lost 2 bases, the J end lost 3 bases, and 7 bases lay between the germline ends. The CDR3 is 14 amino acids. Germline CDR1 reads MGHDK; CDR2 reads SYGVNS. The source material was blood. This sequence originates from a man under 40 in good health. The genes are TRBV25-1 and TRBJ2-2, with D perhaps TRBD1 or TRBD2 (5 bases each). CDR3 amino acids: CASSEGTDTGELFF. For the CDR3, the DNA is TGTGCCAGCAGTGAAGGGACGGACACCGGGGAGCTGTTTTTT.